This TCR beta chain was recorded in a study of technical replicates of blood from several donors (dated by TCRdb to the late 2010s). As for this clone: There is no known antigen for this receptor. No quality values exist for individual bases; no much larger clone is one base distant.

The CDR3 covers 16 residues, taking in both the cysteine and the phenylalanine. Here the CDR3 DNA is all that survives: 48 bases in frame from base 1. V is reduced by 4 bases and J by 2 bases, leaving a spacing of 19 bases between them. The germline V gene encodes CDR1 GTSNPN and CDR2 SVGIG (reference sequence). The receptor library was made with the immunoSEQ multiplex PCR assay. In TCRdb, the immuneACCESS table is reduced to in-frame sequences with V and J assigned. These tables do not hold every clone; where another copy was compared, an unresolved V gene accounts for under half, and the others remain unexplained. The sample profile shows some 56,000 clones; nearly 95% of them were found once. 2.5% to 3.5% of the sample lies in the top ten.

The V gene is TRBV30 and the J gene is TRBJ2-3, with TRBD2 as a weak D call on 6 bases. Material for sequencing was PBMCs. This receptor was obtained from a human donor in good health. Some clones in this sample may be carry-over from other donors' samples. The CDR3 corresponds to CAWTILGGASTDTQYF. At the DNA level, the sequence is TGTGCCTGGACAATACTTGGAGGGGCTTCCACAGATACGCAGTATTTT.